Here is one T cell receptor beta chain with its context. Clones were read by immunoSEQ multiplex PCR, and TCRdb kept only the in-frame ones, dropping some. The data contain 90,000 or so clones, 55% to 80% of them singletons. This sample was included in a study of blood T cell repertoires in COVID-19. On the study more broadly: Spain, Italy and the United States supplied samples that represented acute and convalescent COVID-19.

The CDR3 extends over 19 amino acids. CDR1 MGHRA and CDR2 YSYEKL come from the germline V gene. After removal of 0 bases from V and 0 bases from J, the junction contained 7 bases not matched to a gene. The chain carries TRBV4-1 and TRBJ2-6; 8 nucleotides match TRBD2. This receptor was identified in a woman aged 55 to 70 in a cohort sampled during active or convalescent COVID-19. The material sequenced was peripheral blood. The DNA for the CDR3 is TGCGCCAGCAGCCAAGAGTCCCTAGCGGGCAACTCTGGGGCCAACGTCCTGACTTTC. This codes for CASSQESLAGNSGANVLTF.